The present TCR beta chain was sequenced within a study of blood T cell repertoires in COVID-19. Study background: Spain, Italy and the United States supplied samples that represented acute and convalescent COVID-19. The analysed material was cDNA or gDNA that came from T cells, B-cell-depleted T cells, or PBMCs.

Trimming shortened V by 8 bases and J by 8 bases, and 14 bases separated the two germline ends. The CDR3 totals 12 residues. CDR1 and CDR2 (germline): KGHDR, SFDVKD. In the original workflow: Reference gene primer amplification yielded estimated nucleated cell counts. Generated by immunoSEQ multiplex PCR, the TCRdb table keeps only in-frame clones and is missing some. V and J calls and clone size are those listed in that table; D and trimming were worked out from the DNA. The sample lists over 80,000 clones; 80% were seen once. This clone was seen a single time. V is TRBV24-1 and J is TRBJ1-2; D possibly corresponds to TRBD1 (5 bases). The receptor was derived from a woman between 65 and 79 years old with acute or convalescent COVID-19. Sequenced input: peripheral blood. CDR3 coding DNA: TGTGCCACCACCAGTCGGGGGGAGGGCTACACCTTC. The encoded protein is CATTSRGEGYTF.